This T cell receptor (beta chain) was sequenced during a study of cytomegalovirus exposure and HLA in healthy donors. A multiplex PCR was run with 60 Vbeta primers and 13 Jbeta primers. Assay used: immunoSEQ multiplex PCR; TCRdb lists only in-frame clones, some missing. Here the sample spans some 99,000 clones, approximately 70% being singletons. Turning to this clone: Antigen: not known.

V was pared by 5 bases and J by 9 bases, with 15 bases between. This CDR3 contains 13 residues. Per the germline V gene, CDR1 is SGHTA and CDR2 is FQGTGA. Notes on the study in general: Several of the most significant clusters appeared, in a later analysis, to be linked to common viral pathogens.

The sequenced material came from PBMCs. The clonotype comes from a man aged 35 to 55 in good health and CMV-seronegative. The rearrangement uses TRBV7-3 and TRBJ2-3; D perhaps matches TRBD1 (5 bases). CDR3 residues: CASSATSTGTQYF. Here the CDR3 DNA reads TGTGCCAGCAGCGCAACGTCCACAGGCACGCAGTATTTT. The full variable domain, its missing parts supplied by reference TRBV7-3 and TRBJ2-3, is GAGVSQTPSNKVTEKGKYVELRCDPISGHTALYWYRQSLGQGPEFLIYFQGTGAADDSGLPNDRFFAVRPEGSVSTLKIQRTERGDSAVYLCASSATSTGTQYFGPGTRLTVL.